The 24 T cell receptor beta chains below were found in one sample sequenced in a study of blood T cells in healthy people across ages. Next came a second PCR, run for about 6 to 11 cycles, which used a sample-barcoded 5' primer along with a J-beta primer mix. TCRdb called the 5' RACE reads again in MiXCR, with one record for every CDR3 protein. The sample consists of over 1.5 million distinct CDR3 sequences, about 49% of them appearing once. Source material: blood. These receptors originate from a woman in her thirties or forties in good health.

This chain connects TRBV28 to TRBJ2-5; 7 bases agree with TRBD1. Germline CDR1 and CDR2: MDHEN and SYDVKM. This CDR3 contains 14 residues. The junction had 9 bases not matched to a gene; V was cut back by 4 bases and J by 7 bases. The CDR3 here is CASSSRGGAGTQYF. The DNA of the CDR3 is TGTGCCAGCAGTTCAAGAGGGGGCGCTGGGACCCAGTACTTC.

This clonotype was seen only a few times. The chain has TRBV20-1 and TRBJ1-2, with 9 bases aligning to TRBD1. The CDR3 extends over 14 amino acids. Germline V gene data show CDR1 as DFQATT and CDR2 as SNEGSKA (reference sequence). With V trimmed by 5 bases and J by 7 bases, 11 bases remained unmatched. Here the CDR3 DNA reads TGCAGTGCTGGTGGACAGGGGAGGCTTAGTGGCTACACCTTC. This encodes CSAGGQGRLSGYTF.

This rearrangement joins TRBV20-1 to TRBJ2-7; TRBD2 aligns across 13 bases. V gave up 3 bases and J gave up 2 bases; unmatched junction bases: 13. Germline CDR1 is DFQATT and CDR2 is SNEGSKA (reference sequence). CDR3 size: 18 residues. The CDR3 nucleotides are TGCAGTGCTAGGGTCGGACTAGCGGGGGTGGCAGTTCCCTACGAGCAGTACTTC. Translated: CSARVGLAGVAVPYEQYF.

This chain links TRBV7-9 with TRBJ2-1; TRBD2 is a possible D gene (6 bases). V lost 3 bases to trimming and J lost 7 bases, with 10 bases between them. CDR1 is SEHNR and CDR2 is FQNEAQ in the germline V gene (reference sequence). This CDR3 region has 13 residues. Written as DNA, the CDR3 is TGTGCCAGCAGCTTCGGGACTCAAAATGAGCAGTTCTTC. As protein: CASSFGTQNEQFF.

The CDR3 loop reads CASSGRGASYNEQYF. The CDR3 DNA is TGTGCCAGCAGTGGGCGGGGGGCCTCCTACAATGAGCAGTACTTC. V usage is TRBV25-1 and J usage is TRBJ2-1; 8 bases match TRBD2. The J call may not be correct, given that the DNA end is closer to TRBJ2-7. Germline CDR1 is MGHDK and CDR2 is SYGVNS. The CDR3 has 15 amino acids.

The V gene is TRBV29-1, the J gene TRBJ2-2; D is ambiguous. Germline lookup yields CDR1 SQVTM and CDR2 ANQGSEA. CDR3 length: 13 amino acids. Trimming left V 3 bases short and J 4 bases short, with 9 bases between. The CDR3 spells CSVDTESTGELFF. CDR3 in DNA: TGCAGCGTTGACACCGAGAGCACCGGGGAGCTGTTTTTT.

This clonotype was detected only a few times. The rearrangement links TRBV11-2 to TRBJ2-3; 12 nucleotides match TRBD2. Germline V gene sequence: CDR1 SGHAT, CDR2 FQNNGV. Trimming removed 3 bases from V and 3 bases from J; junction bases left unmatched: 4. The CDR3 extends over 16 amino acids. CDR3 in amino acids: CASSFTGTSGTDTQYF. The CDR3 DNA reads as TGTGCCAGCAGCTTCACCGGGACTAGCGGGACAGATACGCAGTATTTT.

A few counts support this clonotype. V gene TRBV28 combines with J gene TRBJ1-2, with 10 bases lining up with TRBD1. J was trimmed by 4 bases and V by 3 bases; bases with no gene match: 2. The germline V gene encodes CDR1 MDHEN and CDR2 SYDVKM. The CDR3 extends over 14 amino acids. Here the CDR3 reads CASSLRDRGYGYTF. The CDR3 DNA reads as TGTGCCAGCAGTTTGAGGGACAGGGGCTATGGCTACACCTTC.

The V gene is TRBV10-3, the J gene TRBJ2-3; possibly TRBD1 for D (7 bases). CDR1 and CDR2 (germline): ENHRY, SYGVKD. The V gene lost 3 bases and the J gene lost 0 bases, with 16 bases spanning the gap. This CDR3 comprises 17 residues. CDR3 in DNA: TGTGCCATCAGTGAACTAGCAGGGGGGCGGAGCACAGATACGCAGTATTTT. Translation gives CAISELAGGRSTDTQYF.

The J gene is TRBJ1-2, the V gene TRBV20-1; 9 nucleotides match TRBD1. Unmatched junction bases numbered 7, after V lost 5 bases and J lost 3 bases. Per the germline V gene, CDR1 is DFQATT and CDR2 is SNEGSKA (reference sequence). The CDR3 totals 14 residues. The CDR3 nucleotides are TGCAGTGCTCTTGACAGGGGGTATGACTATGGCTACACCTTC. This translates into CSALDRGYDYGYTF.

This chain connects TRBV4-3 to TRBJ2-7; TRBD1 is a possible D gene (5 bases). Germline CDR1 and CDR2: LGHNA and YSLEER. The CDR3 has 16 amino acids. V was clipped by 3 bases and J by 0 bases, with 15 bases between them. CDR3 in amino acids: CASSQATGQSSYEQYF. Written as DNA, the CDR3 is TGCGCCAGCAGCCAGGCAACAGGTCAAAGCTCCTACGAGCAGTACTTC.

This clonotype showed up many times. The rearrangement uses TRBV29-1 and TRBJ2-7; D gene ambiguous. V dropped 4 bases and J dropped 2 bases, with 6 bases sitting between them. Germline CDR1 and CDR2: SQVTM and ANQGSEA. The CDR3 extends over 11 amino acids. CDR3 region: CSVVGTYEQYF. CDR3 coding DNA: TGCAGCGTTGTGGGGACCTACGAGCAGTACTTC.

This chain links TRBV27 with TRBJ2-7; weak D call: TRBD1 (6 bases). V dropped 5 bases and J dropped 5 bases, with 19 bases sitting between them. The CDR3 length is 15 residues. The germline gives CDR1 MNHEY, CDR2 SMNVEV (reference sequence). CDR3 nucleotide sequence: TGTGCCAGCAGTCGAGGCGGCAGGGGTTCCGACGAGCAGTACTTC. It is translated as CASSRGGRGSDEQYF.

This clonotype was detected only once. V and J are TRBV11-2 and TRBJ1-4; TRBD1 might be the D (6 bases). Germline lookup yields CDR1 SGHAT and CDR2 FQNNGV. V was shortened by 4 bases and J by 7 bases, with 16 bases between the two germline ends. This CDR3 region has 15 residues. CDR3 loop: CASSSGQFESEKLFF. The CDR3 DNA reads as TGTGCCAGCAGCTCAGGACAGTTCGAAAGTGAAAAACTGTTTTTT. The whole variable domain, filled in from reference TRBV11-2 and TRBJ1-4, reads EAGVAQSPRYKIIEKRQSVAFWCNPISGHATLYWYQQILGQGPKLLIQFQNNGVVDDSQLPKDRFSAERLKGVDSTLKIQPAKLEDSAVYLCASSSGQFESEKLFFGSGTQLSVL.

This chain uses TRBV20-1 with TRBJ2-1; D not certain. Germline assignment: CDR1 DFQATT and CDR2 SNEGSKA (reference sequence). V lost 3 bases to trimming and J lost 10 bases, with 10 bases between them. The CDR3 is made up of 11 amino acids. CDR3 DNA sequence: TGCAGTGCTAGGCCCGGTGGGGAGCAGTTCTTC. Translating it yields CSARPGGEQFF.

The gene calls are TRBV7-2 and TRBJ2-5; 11 nucleotides agree with TRBD2. The CDR3 is 13 residues long. CDR1 is SGHTA, CDR2 FQGNSA, per germline. The ends lost 5 bases at V and 11 bases at J; junction bases unmatched: 7. The CDR3 coding sequence is TGTGCCAGCAGCACAAGTGTAGCGGGGGGGCAGTACTTC. Translating gives CASSTSVAGGQYF. The whole variable domain, remainder taken from reference TRBV7-2 and TRBJ2-5, is GAGVSQSPSNKVTEKGKDVELRCDPISGHTALYWYRQSLGQGLEFLIYFQGNSAPDKSGLPSDRFSAERTGGSVSTLTIQRTQQEDSAVYLCASSTSVAGGQYFGPGTRLLVL.

V gene TRBV11-3 combines with J gene TRBJ2-7; the D gene could be TRBD1 or TRBD2 (5 bases each). Trimming took off 3 bases at V and 6 bases at J, with 15 bases between the two ends. Germline CDR1 reads SGHNT; CDR2 reads YENEEA. This CDR3 region has 14 residues. For the CDR3, the DNA is TGTGCCAGCAGCTTGGGACCCTCTACCCCCGAGCAGTACTTC. It specifies CASSLGPSTPEQYF.

The genes are TRBV20-1 and TRBJ2-1; TRBD1 matches at 10 bases. Germline V CDR1 and CDR2: DFQATT, SNEGSKA (reference sequence). The junction had 9 bases not matched to a gene; V was cut back by 1 base and J by 6 bases. The CDR3 is 16 amino acids. CDR3 nucleotides: TGCAGTGCTAGAGCCTCCGGGACAGGGGCTCGCAATGAGCAGTTCTTC. It yields the protein CSARASGTGARNEQFF.

A few counts support this clonotype. The V call is TRBV13, the J call TRBJ2-7, with D possibly being TRBD1 or TRBD2 (6 bases each). CDR3 size: 12 residues. V lost 5 bases to trimming and J lost 6 bases, with 11 bases between them. Germline V gene lookup returns CDR1 PRHDT and CDR2 FYEKMQ (reference sequence). This chain's CDR3 is CASSGGQGEQYF. The CDR3 DNA sequence: TGTGCCAGCAGCGGGGGGCAGGGCGAGCAGTACTTC.

The chain joins TRBV27 to TRBJ2-4; tentative D call: TRBD1 (5 bases). The V gene's germline CDR1 is MNHEY and CDR2 SMNVEV (reference sequence). V was shortened by 3 bases and J by 1 base, with 7 bases between the two germline ends. CDR3 length equals 14 residues. Here the CDR3 reads CASSFGHAKNIQYF. CDR3 nucleotide sequence: TGTGCCAGCAGTTTTGGACACGCCAAAAACATTCAGTACTTC.

This clonotype was observed a few times. V and J are TRBV27 and TRBJ1-2, with D tentatively TRBD1 (5 bases). This CDR3 comprises 14 residues. V lost 7 bases and J 5 bases, leaving 17 bases between the germline ends. Germline values: CDR1 MNHEY, CDR2 SMNVEV (reference sequence). The CDR3 bases are TGTGCCAGCATGGATTATGGGGGTGGGTATGGCTACACCTTC. This codes for CASMDYGGGYGYTF.

This clonotype was found a few times. The CDR3 DNA reads as TGCAGCGTTGAAATAGTAGTGGGTGAGACCCAGTACTTC. This gives the protein CSVEIVVGETQYF. This chain connects TRBV29-1 to TRBJ2-5; D remains ambiguous. V shed 2 bases and J shed 5 bases, with 12 bases lying between them. CDR3 length: 13 residues. Germline-derived CDR1 and CDR2 are SQVTM and ANQGSEA.

This rearrangement joins TRBV6-2 or TRBV6-3 to TRBJ2-5; maybe TRBD2 (6 bases). Germline lookup yields CDR1 MNHEY and CDR2 SVGEGT. The CDR3 has 14 amino acids. Trimming took 6 bases from V and 4 from J, leaving 15 bases between them. The CDR3, as DNA: TGTGCCAGCAGCCGGATAACGGAGGGAGAGACCCAGTACTTC. This sequence encodes CASSRITEGETQYF.

The V and J genes are TRBV7-9 and TRBJ1-4; a weak D match, TRBD1 (6 bases). This CDR3 has 15 residues. Between the trimmed V and J ends, which lost 1 base and 5 bases, there was a span of 11 bases. Looked up from germline, CDR1 is SEHNR and CDR2 is FQNEAQ (reference sequence). The CDR3 DNA is TGTGCCAGCAGCTTAGGGACAGCGGGCAATGAAAAACTGTTTTTT. This encodes CASSLGTAGNEKLFF. The full variable domain, its missing parts supplied by reference TRBV7-9 and TRBJ1-4, is DTGVSQNPRHKITKRGQNVTFRCDPISEHNRLYWYRQTLGQGPEFLTYFQNEAQLEKSRLLSDRFSAERPKGSFSTLEIQRTEQGDSAMYLCASSLGTAGNEKLFFGSGTQLSVL.